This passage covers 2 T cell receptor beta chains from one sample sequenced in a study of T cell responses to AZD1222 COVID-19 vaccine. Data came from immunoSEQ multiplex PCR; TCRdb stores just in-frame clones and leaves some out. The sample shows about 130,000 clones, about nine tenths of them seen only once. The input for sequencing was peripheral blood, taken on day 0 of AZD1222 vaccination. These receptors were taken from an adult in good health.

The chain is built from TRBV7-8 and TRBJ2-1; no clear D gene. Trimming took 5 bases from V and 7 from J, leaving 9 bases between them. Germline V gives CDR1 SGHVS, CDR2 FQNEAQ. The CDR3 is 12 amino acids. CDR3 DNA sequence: TGTGCCAGCAGCGAATCGGAAAATGAGCAGTTCTTC. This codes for CASSESENEQFF.

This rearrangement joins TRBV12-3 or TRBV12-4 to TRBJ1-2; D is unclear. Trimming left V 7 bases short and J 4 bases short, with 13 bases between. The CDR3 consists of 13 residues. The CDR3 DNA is TGTGCCAGCAACCAGGACGGTCCCTATGGCTACACCTTC. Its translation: CASNQDGPYGYTF.